The clone carrying this TCR beta chain was found a few times. Its cognate antigen is unknown. The data were taken from a study of T-cell memory formation after mild COVID-19. Study-level findings and limits: That cross-reactive memory joined was suggested by some responding clones appearing in pre-infection memory.

The length of the CDR3 is 13 residues. The germline V and J ends were trimmed by 1 base and 4 bases, with 8 bases remaining between them. Germline V gene lookup returns CDR1 DFQATT and CDR2 SNEGSKA (reference sequence). The 5'RACE method, run with constant-segment primers, produced TCR alpha and TCR beta cDNA libraries (carrying sample barcodes and UMIs). MiXCR, applied by TCRdb to the 5' RACE reads, yields one record per CDR3 protein. The profile shows 120,000 or so distinct CDR3 sequences, around 15% of them singletons. The sequence came from a man between 18 and 29 years old who had mild COVID-19 (a few samples of this study predate the infection). Cell type and time point are not known. The sequenced material came from PBMCs or a T cell subset sorted from them (not recorded which). This chain links TRBV20-1 with TRBJ1-5, with TRBD1 as a possible D gene (6 bases). In nucleotides, the CDR3 is TGCAGTGCTAGAGCGGACAGAAATCAGCCCCAGCATTTT. It yields the protein CSARADRNQPQHF.